This note documents a single T cell receptor beta chain sequence. Its cognate antigen has yet to be identified. Base qualities were left out, and no much larger clone turns up one base away. Each collaborating institution followed its own protocols to collect whole blood in K2EDTA tubes. For TCRbeta analysis, collaborators shipped samples in one of three forms: frozen whole blood, isolated PBMCs, or DNA extracted from either of those sample types. This specimen belongs to a study of blood T cell repertoires in COVID-19 (dated by TCRdb to 2018 to 2020). Turning to the overall study: The collaborator samples originated in the United States, Italy and Spain and spanned the acute and convalescent phases of COVID-19. The prospective study material was composed of cDNA or gDNA derived from T cells, B-cell-depleted T cells, or PBMCs. Where available, HLA class I and class II types were taken from metadata supplied by the sample provider and were not determined by assay-based typing. The dataset comprised deeply sampled blood TCRbeta repertoires from subjects exposed to, actively infected with, or recovered from COVID-19. Nearly every sample came with metadata listing a de-identified subject ID, COVID-19 status, age in years and sex. The repertoires were released in a freely available public database meant as a resource for research on the immune response to SARS-CoV-2. The samples were drawn from two sources: the first 160 participants of the ongoing ImmuneRACE study, and 950 to 1,500 subjects contributed by 6 global collaborators.

The CDR3 runs 15 residues from the cysteine to the phenylalanine. Of all the DNA, just the CDR3 is kept, 45 bases in frame from base 1. Via the germline V gene (reference sequence), CDR1 is SEHNR and CDR2 FQNEAQ. V gives up 2 bases and J gives up 4 bases, and the segment between their germline ends measures 14 bases. Broad study findings and their caveats: The amount of clinical and demographic metadata varied by source and participant and was provided uncurated.

TCRbeta CDR3 regions were amplified from genomic DNA by means of the immunoSEQ Assay, a bias-controlled multiplex PCR. As for how the authors treated the data: Within the assay, amplification of reference gene primers was used to estimate how many nucleated cells each sample contained. To quantify the absolute abundance of each unique TCRbeta CDR3 rearrangement, sequence reads were collapsed and filtered. For each sample, productive Simpson clonality was calculated by taking the square root of Simpson's diversity index across productive rearrangements. Entries here come from immuneACCESS through TCRdb and include only in-frame sequences with V and J called. Some clones fail to appear in such tables; in the studies checked, an unresolved V gene covers under half of the shortfall, and the cause of the remainder is unknown. The DNA gave D and trimming, while V, J and clone size come from that table. Recorded for this sample are about 290,000 clones; 70% to 90% of them occurred a single time. The ten largest make up about 3% of the sample.

The rearrangement combines TRBV7-9 with TRBJ1-1; 6 matching bases give a weak D call of TRBD1. The sequencing sample was made of peripheral blood. This receptor was identified in a woman aged 25 to 39 with active or convalescent COVID-19. The DNA reads TGTGCCAGCAGCTTACTAACAGGGCTTGCCACTGAAGCTTTCTTT. It specifies CASSLLTGLATEAFF.